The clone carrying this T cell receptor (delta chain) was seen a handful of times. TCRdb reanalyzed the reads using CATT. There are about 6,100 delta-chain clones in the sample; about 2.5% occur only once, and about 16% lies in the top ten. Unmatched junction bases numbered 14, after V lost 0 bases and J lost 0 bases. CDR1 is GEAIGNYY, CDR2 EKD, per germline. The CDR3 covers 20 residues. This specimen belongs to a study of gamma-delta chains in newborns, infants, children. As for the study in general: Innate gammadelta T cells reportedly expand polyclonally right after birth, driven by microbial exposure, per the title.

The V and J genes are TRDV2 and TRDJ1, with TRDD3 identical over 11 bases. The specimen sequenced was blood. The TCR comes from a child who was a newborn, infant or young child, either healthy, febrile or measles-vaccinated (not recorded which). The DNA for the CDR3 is TGTGCCTGTGACACCGTGGGTTCTGGGGGATACCTATTCTACACCGATAAACTCATCTTT. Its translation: CACDTVGSGGYLFYTDKLIF.